The 3 T cell receptor beta chains below were found in one sample sequenced in a study of blood T cell repertoires in COVID-19. Method: immunoSEQ multiplex PCR; TCRdb's copy keeps in-frame clones and lacks some. In the table there are about 400,000 clones, just under 90% of which are singletons. The sequenced material came from PBMCs or T cells enriched from blood (not recorded which). Source of these receptors: a woman between 25 and 40 years old who had recovered from COVID-19.

The chain has TRBV5-1 and TRBJ1-1, with TRBD1 matching 12 bases. Per germline, CDR1 SGHRS and CDR2 YFSETQ. V lost 3 bases and J lost 3; bases outside the gene matches: 3. This CDR3 spans 15 amino acids. CDR3 in amino acids: CASSWDRGRDTEAFF. As DNA, the CDR3 is TGCGCCAGCAGCTGGGACAGGGGGCGCGACACTGAAGCTTTCTTT.

V usage is TRBV11-1 and J usage is TRBJ2-5; D possibly corresponds to TRBD1 (5 bases). This CDR3 has 15 residues. V was shortened by 1 base and J by 0 bases, with 9 bases between the two germline ends. The germline V gene encodes CDR1 SGHAT and CDR2 FQDESV (reference sequence). CDR3: CASSLGTPYQETQYF. DNA for the CDR3: TGTGCCAGCAGCTTAGGGACACCGTACCAAGAGACCCAGTACTTC.

The sample holds many counts of this clone. V gene TRBV5-6 combines with J gene TRBJ2-7; tentatively, D is TRBD1 (6 bases). From germline, CDR1 is SGHDT and CDR2 YYEEEE. With 0 bases removed from V and 3 bases from J, the gap between germline ends came to 13 bases. The CDR3 spans 15 residues. CDR3 sequence reads: CASSLAIGRGYEQYF. CDR3 bases: TGTGCCAGCAGCTTGGCGATTGGCAGGGGCTACGAGCAGTACTTC.